The 6 T cell receptor beta chains below all came from one sample that was sequenced in a study of Ad26.COV2.S vaccination and SARS-CoV-2 variants. Specified treatment: around 19 received Ad26.COV2.S at low or high dose, single or two shots; 5 received placebo; per-sample allocation not given. The study sampled participants on day 63 after the first vaccine or placebo injection. The method was immunoSEQ multiplex PCR; TCRdb's version includes in-frame clones alone and lacks a portion of them. Here the sample spans about 350,000 clones, approximately 90% being singletons. Material: peripheral blood, obtained in a trial of Ad26.COV2.S vaccine versus placebo. Receptor source: a person between 18 and 65 years old who received the Ad26.COV2.S COVID-19 vaccine or a placebo.

A word on this clone: At one of its ends the junction is not consistent with the germline gene, which may arise from a read error. This chain uses TRBV7-7 with TRBJ1-2; tentative D call: TRBD1 (5 bases). Germline V CDR1 and CDR2: SSHAT, FNYEAQ (reference sequence). The CDR3 is 16 amino acids. The CDR3 reads CASSFIGSGGNYGYTF. DNA for the CDR3: TGTGCTAGCAGCTTTATTGGGTCGGGGGGGAACTATGGCTACACCTTC.

J is TRBJ2-2 and V is TRBV7-9, with 10 positions matching TRBD2. The CDR3 has 18 amino acids. Germline values: CDR1 SEHNR, CDR2 FQNEAQ (reference sequence). Trimming removed 4 bases from V and 1 base from J; junction bases left unmatched: 9. The chain's CDR3 is CASSSFGSGRGNTGELFF. The CDR3 DNA reads TGTGCCAGCAGCTCCTTCGGGAGCGGGAGGGGGAACACCGGGGAGCTGTTTTTT.

The chain couples TRBV30 to TRBJ1-2, with D maybe TRBD1 (6 bases). The CDR3 sequence is 13 residues long. V was pared by 4 bases and J by 6 bases, with 15 bases between. Germline CDR1 reads GTSNPN; CDR2 reads SVGIG (reference sequence). The CDR3 is CAWTGRGLHGYTF. Here the CDR3 DNA reads TGTGCCTGGACCGGGAGGGGGTTACATGGCTACACCTTC.

V and J are TRBV3-1 (or the pseudogene TRBV3-2) and TRBJ2-1; 11 positions match TRBD2. The CDR3 totals 16 residues. V lost 3 bases to trimming and J lost 4 bases; unmatched junction nucleotides: 5. Germline CDR1 is LGHDT and CDR2 is YNNKEL (reference sequence). This CDR3 is CASSQELAGVYNEQFF. The DNA for the CDR3 is TGTGCCAGCAGCCAGGAACTAGCGGGAGTATACAATGAGCAGTTCTTC.

The chain carries TRBV12-3 or TRBV12-4 and TRBJ2-1; D unclear. CDR3 size: 13 residues. V was shortened by 5 bases and J by 4 bases, with 9 bases between the two germline ends. Written as DNA, the CDR3 is TGTGCCAGCAGTCCTCGAGAATACAATGAGCAGTTCTTC. This gives the protein CASSPREYNEQFF.

In this sample, this clone turned up once. For the CDR3, the DNA is TGTGCCAGCTCACCATTAGGGACAGGGGATCAGCCCCAGCATTTT. Its translation is CASSPLGTGDQPQHF. V and J are TRBV18 and TRBJ1-5; 10 nucleotides align to TRBD1. Per the germline V gene, CDR1 is KGHSH and CDR2 is LQKENI. The trim removed 2 bases at V and 5 bases at J, leaving 3 bases unmatched. The CDR3 is 15 amino acids.